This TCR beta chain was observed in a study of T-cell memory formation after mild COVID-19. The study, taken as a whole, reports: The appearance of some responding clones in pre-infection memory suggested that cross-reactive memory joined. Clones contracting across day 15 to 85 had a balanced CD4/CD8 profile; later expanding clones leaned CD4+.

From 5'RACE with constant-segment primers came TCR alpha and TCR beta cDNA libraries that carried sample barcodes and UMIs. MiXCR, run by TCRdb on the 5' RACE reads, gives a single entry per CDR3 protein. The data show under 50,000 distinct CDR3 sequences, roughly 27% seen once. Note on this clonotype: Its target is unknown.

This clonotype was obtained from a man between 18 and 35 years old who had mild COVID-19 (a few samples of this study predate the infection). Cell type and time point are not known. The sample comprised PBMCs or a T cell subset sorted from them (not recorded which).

The CDR3 DNA reads as TGTGCCAGCAGTTTCGCTGGGGCCCGGCCGGGCAATGAGCAGTTCTTC. Its protein product is CASSFAGARPGNEQFF. The gene calls are TRBV6-2 or TRBV6-3 and TRBJ2-1, with a possible D match to TRBD1 (5 bases). The V gene lost 4 bases and the J gene lost 6 bases, with 19 bases spanning the gap. In germline, CDR1 is MNHEY, CDR2 SVGEGT. The CDR3 is made up of 16 amino acids.